A selection of T cell receptor beta chains follows, all from one sample in a study of radiotherapy plus CTLA-4 blockade in lung cancer. Here immunoSEQ multiplex PCR was the method, and the copy in TCRdb shows in-frame clones only, minus some. The data hold roughly 44,000 clones, with over 75% observed a single time. The sequencing here drew on peripheral blood, taken from a patient treated with radiotherapy plus ipilimumab. The receptors originated from a human donor with non-small cell lung cancer whose response to radiotherapy plus ipilimumab could not be evaluated. Both conserved end residues are trimmed from each CDR3. The order of the fields is V gene, J gene, CDR3 protein.

v_gene: TRBV4-3; j_gene: TRBJ1-5; CDR3aa: ASSRTGGQGQPQH
v_gene: TRBV7-9; j_gene: TRBJ2-5; CDR3aa: ASSLGVAGVQETQY
v_gene: TRBV7-9; j_gene: TRBJ2-7; CDR3aa: ASSSPTGVVSEQY
v_gene: TRBV2; j_gene: TRBJ1-5; CDR3aa: ASSLDSWNQPQH
v_gene: TRBV6-1; j_gene: TRBJ1-1; CDR3aa: ASIRLGGYSEAF
v_gene: TRBV7-5; j_gene: TRBJ2-3; CDR3aa: ARSFGTSGSTDTQY
v_gene: TRBV10-2; j_gene: TRBJ2-1; CDR3aa: ASSEETGAPNEQF
v_gene: TRBV19; j_gene: TRBJ1-2; CDR3aa: ASSLLLSGYT
v_gene: TRBV4-1; j_gene: TRBJ2-1; CDR3aa: ASSRRADIEPAGTYNEQF
v_gene: TRBV6-5; j_gene: TRBJ1-5; CDR3aa: ASSAGVSQPQH
v_gene: TRBV2; j_gene: TRBJ2-5; CDR3aa: ASSVGRGETQY
v_gene: TRBV2; j_gene: TRBJ2-5; CDR3aa: ATGTSGPQETQY
v_gene: TRBV11-2; j_gene: TRBJ1-1; CDR3aa: ASSRGGWNTEAF
v_gene: TRBV18; j_gene: TRBJ1-1; CDR3aa: ASSPDSGSTEAF
v_gene: TRBV6-5; j_gene: TRBJ2-3; CDR3aa: ASSYRGARADTQY
v_gene: TRBV6-5; j_gene: .; CDR3aa: ASSYLADPLPNEQY
v_gene: TRBV4-3; j_gene: TRBJ2-3; CDR3aa: ASSQRRQGAADTQY
v_gene: TRBV28; j_gene: TRBJ2-5; CDR3aa: ASRGDRDVGETQY
v_gene: TRBV5-1; j_gene: TRBJ1-1; CDR3aa: ASSRPDRNTEAF
v_gene: TRBV10-1; j_gene: TRBJ2-7; CDR3aa: ASSEGTGGSYEQY
v_gene: TRBV10-1; j_gene: TRBJ2-7; CDR3aa: ASSDGTGVNEQY
v_gene: TRBV11-2; j_gene: TRBJ1-1; CDR3aa: ASSATGAGNTEAF
v_gene: TRBV27; j_gene: TRBJ2-7; CDR3aa: ASSFGSRFFEQY
v_gene: TRBV19; j_gene: TRBJ1-5; CDR3aa: ASKQYSNQPQH
v_gene: TRBV30; j_gene: TRBJ2-7; CDR3aa: AWRTTSGPYEQY
v_gene: TRBV5-4; j_gene: TRBJ2-1; CDR3aa: ASSLEGSGDYNEQF
v_gene: TRBV11-2; j_gene: TRBJ2-7; CDR3aa: ASSQRTSGRYEQY